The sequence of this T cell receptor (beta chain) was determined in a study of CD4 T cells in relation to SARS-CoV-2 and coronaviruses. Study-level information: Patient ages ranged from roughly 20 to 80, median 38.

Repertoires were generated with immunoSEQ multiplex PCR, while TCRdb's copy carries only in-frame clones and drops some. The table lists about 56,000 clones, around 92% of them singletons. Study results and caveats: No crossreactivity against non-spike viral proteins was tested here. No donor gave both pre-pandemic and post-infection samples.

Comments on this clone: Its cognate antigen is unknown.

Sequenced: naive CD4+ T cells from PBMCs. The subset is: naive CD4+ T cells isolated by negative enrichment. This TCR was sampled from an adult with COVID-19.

The CDR3, as DNA: TGTGCCAGCAGCTCCACTGACAGGTTTTCGGGGAGATCCTACGAGCAGTACTTC. Its translation: CASSSTDRFSGRSYEQYF. The chain employs TRBV28 and TRBJ2-7; a possible D gene is TRBD1 (6 bases). Germline assignment: CDR1 MDHEN and CDR2 SYDVKM. The CDR3 is 18 residues long. V gave up 6 bases and J gave up 1 base, with 25 bases separating them.